The rows below give T cell receptor beta chains drawn from one sample of a study of blood T cell repertoires in COVID-19. Repertoires were generated with immunoSEQ multiplex PCR, while TCRdb's copy carries only in-frame clones and drops some. The sample shows almost 350,000 clones, approximately 91% of them seen only once. Input material: PBMCs or T cells enriched from blood (not recorded which). The receptors derive from a woman younger than 45 who had been exposed to COVID-19. Each CDR3 is given with its conserved first and last residue. D genes are given only for firm matches. Some rows have no size entry. The others give once, few or many, or a class for an expanded clone.

D gene	V gene	J gene	clone size	CDR3 DNA	CDR3 protein
NA	TRBV7-3	TRBJ2-2	NA	TGTGCCAGCAGCTTAAGACAGGTGTCCGGGGAGCTGTTTTTT	CASSLRQVSGELFF
NA	TRBV15	TRBJ1-3	NA	TGTGCCACCAGCACCGGCGGCGTCTCTGGAAACACCATATATTTT	CATSTGGVSGNTIYF
TRBD2	TRBV13	TRBJ2-3	NA	TGTGCCAGCAGCTTAGTGAGGCGGGAGGCCCCCCTGGGAGATACGCAGTATTTT	CASSLVRREAPLGDTQYF
NA	TRBV12-3/TRBV12-4	TRBJ2-2	once	TGTGCCAGCAGTCCCACAGGGTCCGGGGAGCTGTTTTTT	CASSPTGSGELFF
NA	TRBV2	TRBJ1-1	few	TGTGCCAGCAGGGTGAGCTCCACTGAAGCTTTCTTT	CASRVSSTEAFF
NA	TRBV5-6	TRBJ2-1	few	TGTGCCAGCACCCCAAACCGGGACTCCTACAATGAGCAGTTCTTC	CASTPNRDSYNEQFF
TRBD2	TRBV12-3/TRBV12-4	TRBJ2-7	NA	TGTGCCAGCCAGCGGGAGAGAACCTACGAGCAGTACTTC	CASQRERTYEQYF
NA	TRBV13	TRBJ1-1	once	TGTGCCAGCAGCTTAGACCGGGGGGGAACTGAAGCTTTCTTT	CASSLDRGGTEAFF
TRBD2	TRBV7-7	TRBJ2-1	NA	TGTGCTAGCAGCCCCCTTAGCGGGAGAGGGTCCAATGAGCAGTTCTTC	CASSPLSGRGSNEQFF
TRBD2	TRBV15	TRBJ2-1	NA	TGTGCCACCAGCAGAGATCTCGGGGCGGGAGGTAACAATGAGCAGTTCTTC	CATSRDLGAGGNNEQFF
TRBD2	TRBV2	TRBJ2-3	NA	TGTGCCTCCCCGTCGGGGGGTACGCAGTATTTT	CASPSGGTQYF
TRBD2	TRBV5-4	TRBJ2-4	few	TGTGCCAGCATGGCGGGAGGGCCTGGAGCCAAAAACATTCAGTACTTC	CASMAGGPGAKNIQYF
NA	TRBV15	TRBJ2-7	NA	TGTGCCACCAGCAGAGATAAGGGGGCCTACGAGCAGTACTTC	CATSRDKGAYEQYF
NA	TRBV5-4	TRBJ2-1	NA	TGTGCCAGTCTGCCCGGACACCGCTCCTACAATGAGCAGTTCTTC	CASLPGHRSYNEQFF